This T cell receptor beta chain was identified during a study of blood T cell repertoires in COVID-19. Study as a whole: Samples came from the United States, Italy and Spain, spanning acute and convalescent COVID-19. PBMCs, B-cell-depleted T cells, or T cells provided the cDNA or gDNA that made up the material.

CDR1 and CDR2 from the germline V gene are MGHRA and YSYEKL. This CDR3 has 15 residues. Trimming took off 1 base at V and 4 bases at J, with 11 bases between the two ends. The method was immunoSEQ multiplex PCR; TCRdb's version includes in-frame clones alone and lacks a portion of them. In the table there are some 180,000 clones, around 90% of which are singletons. The TCR was taken from a man aged 50 to 60 with acute or convalescent COVID-19. The chain employs TRBV4-1 and TRBJ2-1, with a tentative D call TRBD1 (6 bases). Specimen: peripheral blood. The CDR3 reads CASSQGMGAYNEQFF. In DNA form, the CDR3 reads TGCGCCAGCAGCCAAGGGATGGGGGCGTACAATGAGCAGTTCTTC.